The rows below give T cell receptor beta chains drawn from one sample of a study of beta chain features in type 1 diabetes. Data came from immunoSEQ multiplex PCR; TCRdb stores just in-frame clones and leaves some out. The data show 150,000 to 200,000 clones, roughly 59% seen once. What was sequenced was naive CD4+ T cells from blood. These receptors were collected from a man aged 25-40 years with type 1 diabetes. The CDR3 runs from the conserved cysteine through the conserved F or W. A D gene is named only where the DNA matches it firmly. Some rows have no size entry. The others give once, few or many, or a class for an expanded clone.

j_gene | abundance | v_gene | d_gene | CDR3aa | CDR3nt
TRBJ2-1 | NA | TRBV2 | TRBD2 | CASPSSGAYNEQFF | TGTGCCAGCCCCTCTAGCGGGGCGTACAATGAGCAGTTCTTC
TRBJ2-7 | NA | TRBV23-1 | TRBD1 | CASSQLDRGQENEQYF | TGCGCCAGCAGTCAATTGGACAGGGGGCAAGAAAACGAGCAGTACTTC
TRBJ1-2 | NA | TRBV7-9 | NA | CASSLSDYGYTF | TGTGCCAGCAGCTTATCCGACTATGGCTACACCTTC
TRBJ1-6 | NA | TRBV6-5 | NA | CAARDGSSSPLHF | TGTGCCGCCCGGGACGGATCGTCATCACCCCTCCACTTT
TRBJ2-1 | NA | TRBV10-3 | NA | CAISEPHKAQFF | TGTGCCATCAGTGAGCCGCACAAAGCGCAGTTCTTC
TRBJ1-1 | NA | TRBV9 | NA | CASSVLSPYFFGTEAFF | TGTGCCAGCAGCGTACTGTCACCCTATTTTTTTGGGACTGAAGCTTTCTTT
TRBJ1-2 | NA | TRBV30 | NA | CAWNSAYYGYTF | TGTGCCTGGAACAGTGCCTACTATGGCTACACCTTC
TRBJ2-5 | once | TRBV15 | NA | CATSRDRTQETQYF | TGTGCCACCAGCAGAGATAGGACCCAAGAGACCCAGTACTTC
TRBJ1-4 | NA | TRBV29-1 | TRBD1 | CSSRQGENEKLFF | TGCAGCTCCCGACAGGGGGAAAATGAAAAACTGTTTTTT
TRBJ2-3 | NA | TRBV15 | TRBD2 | CATSAGTNRDTQYF | TGTGCCACCAGCGCCGGGACTAACCGAGATACGCAGTATTTT
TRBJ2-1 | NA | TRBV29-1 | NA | CSVAGTGSYNEQFF | TGCAGCGTAGCCGGGACGGGGTCCTACAATGAGCAGTTCTTC
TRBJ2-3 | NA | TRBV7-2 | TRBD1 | CASSLEPGQGTDTQYF | TGTGCCAGCAGCTTAGAGCCGGGACAGGGCACAGATACGCAGTATTTT
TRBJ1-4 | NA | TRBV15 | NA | CATSPGRGEKLFF | TGTGCCACCAGCCCGGGACGGGGAGAAAAACTGTTTTTT
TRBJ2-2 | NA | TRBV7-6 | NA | CASSPVRQQNGELFF | TGTGCCAGCAGCCCCGTGCGACAGCAGAACGGGGAGCTGTTTTTT